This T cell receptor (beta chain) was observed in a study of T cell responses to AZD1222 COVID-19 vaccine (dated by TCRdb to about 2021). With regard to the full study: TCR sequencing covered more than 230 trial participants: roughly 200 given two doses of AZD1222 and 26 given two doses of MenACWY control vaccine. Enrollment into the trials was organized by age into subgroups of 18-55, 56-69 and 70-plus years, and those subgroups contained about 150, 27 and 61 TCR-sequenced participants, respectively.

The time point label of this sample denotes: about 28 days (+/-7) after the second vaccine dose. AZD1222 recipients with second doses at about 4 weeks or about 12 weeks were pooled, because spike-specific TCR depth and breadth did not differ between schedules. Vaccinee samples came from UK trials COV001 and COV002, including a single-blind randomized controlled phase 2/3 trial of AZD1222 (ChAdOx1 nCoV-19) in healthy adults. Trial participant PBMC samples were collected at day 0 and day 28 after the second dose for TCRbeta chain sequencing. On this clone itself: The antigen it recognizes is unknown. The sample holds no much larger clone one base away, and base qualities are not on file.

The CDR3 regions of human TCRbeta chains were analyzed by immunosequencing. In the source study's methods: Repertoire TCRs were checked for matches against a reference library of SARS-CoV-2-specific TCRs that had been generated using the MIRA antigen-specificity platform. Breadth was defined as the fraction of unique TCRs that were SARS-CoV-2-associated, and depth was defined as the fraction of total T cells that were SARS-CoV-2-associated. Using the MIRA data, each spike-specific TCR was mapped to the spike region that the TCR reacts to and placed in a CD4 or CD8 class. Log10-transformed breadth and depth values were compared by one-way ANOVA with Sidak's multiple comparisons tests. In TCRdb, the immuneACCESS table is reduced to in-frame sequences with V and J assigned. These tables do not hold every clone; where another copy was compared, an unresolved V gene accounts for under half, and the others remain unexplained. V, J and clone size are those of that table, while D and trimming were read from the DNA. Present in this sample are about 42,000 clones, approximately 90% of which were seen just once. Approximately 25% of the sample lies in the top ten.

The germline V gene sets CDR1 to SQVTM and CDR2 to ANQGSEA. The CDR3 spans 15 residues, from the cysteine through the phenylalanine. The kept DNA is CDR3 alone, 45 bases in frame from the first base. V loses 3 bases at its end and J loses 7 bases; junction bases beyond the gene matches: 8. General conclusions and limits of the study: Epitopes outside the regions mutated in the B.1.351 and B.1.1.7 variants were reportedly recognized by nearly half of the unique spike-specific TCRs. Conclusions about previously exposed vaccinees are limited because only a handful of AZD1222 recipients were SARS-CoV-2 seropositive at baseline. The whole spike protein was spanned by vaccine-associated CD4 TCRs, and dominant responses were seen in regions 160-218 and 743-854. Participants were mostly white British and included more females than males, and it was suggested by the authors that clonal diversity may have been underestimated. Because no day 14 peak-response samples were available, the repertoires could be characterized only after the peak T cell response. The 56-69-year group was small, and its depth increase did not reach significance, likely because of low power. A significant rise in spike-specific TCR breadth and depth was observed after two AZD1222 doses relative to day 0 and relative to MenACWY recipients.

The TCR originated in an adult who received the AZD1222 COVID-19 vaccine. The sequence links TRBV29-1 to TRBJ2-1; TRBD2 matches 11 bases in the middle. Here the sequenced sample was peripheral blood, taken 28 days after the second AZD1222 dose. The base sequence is TGCAGCGTTGAGGGGATAGCGGGAGGGCGAAATGAGCAGTTCTTC. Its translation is CSVEGIAGGRNEQFF.